The 26 T cell receptor beta chains below were found in one sample sequenced in a study of blood T cell repertoires in COVID-19. Some clones are missing from TCRdb's copy, which holds only in-frame ones; the method was immunoSEQ multiplex PCR. Counted here are 250,000 or so clones, 80% to 85% occurring once; the ten biggest clones make up around 3.4%. The sample taken for sequencing was peripheral blood. The receptors here all came from a woman aged 18-29 years with acute or convalescent COVID-19.

The gene calls are TRBV3-1 (or the pseudogene TRBV3-2) and TRBJ1-3, with D maybe TRBD1 (5 bases). The V gene's germline CDR1 is LGHDT and CDR2 YNNKEL (reference sequence). Trimming removed 1 base from V and 1 base from J, with 5 bases in between. The CDR3 is made up of 14 amino acids. This chain's CDR3 is CASSQAGSGNTIYF. The CDR3 region has the DNA TGTGCCAGCAGCCAAGCAGGGTCTGGAAACACCATATATTTT.

The chain recombines TRBV6-1 with TRBJ2-3; D is possibly TRBD2 (6 bases). Germline CDR1 and CDR2: MNHNS and SASEGT. The CDR3 has 16 amino acids. With 1 base removed from V and 0 bases from J, the gap between germline ends came to 11 bases. CDR3 region: CASSEGRGYSTDTQYF. The CDR3 coding sequence is TGTGCCAGCAGTGAAGGGCGGGGTTATAGCACAGATACGCAGTATTTT.

This clone has only one observation. The V and J genes are TRBV10-3 and TRBJ1-6, with a tentative D call TRBD1 (6 bases). The CDR3 consists of 16 residues. Germline values: CDR1 ENHRY, CDR2 SYGVKD. The germline V and J ends were trimmed by 10 bases and 0 bases, with 16 bases remaining between them. CDR3 protein: CANTNRASSYNSPLHF. In DNA, the CDR3 is TGTGCCAACACTAACAGGGCAAGCTCCTATAATTCACCCCTCCACTTT.

The chain carries TRBV29-1 and TRBJ1-3; 9 bases agree with TRBD1. The junction had 9 bases not matched to a gene; V was cut back by 3 bases and J by 0 bases. There are 17 residues in the CDR3. Germline V gives CDR1 SQVTM, CDR2 ANQGSEA. The CDR3 DNA reads as TGCAGCGTTGATACGGGACAGGGTATTCTCTCTGGAAACACCATATATTTT. Its protein product is CSVDTGQGILSGNTIYF.

This chain joins TRBV7-6 and TRBJ1-1, with TRBD1 identical over 8 bases. Unmatched junction bases numbered 7, after V lost 3 bases and J lost 1 base. CDR1 and CDR2 (germline): SGHVS, FNYEAQ. This CDR3 spans 16 amino acids. The CDR3 spells CASSFTGTGQNTEAFF. CDR3 nucleotides: TGTGCCAGCAGCTTCACCGGGACAGGCCAGAACACTGAAGCTTTCTTT.

V gene TRBV28 combines with J gene TRBJ1-1, with D possibly being TRBD1 (5 bases). The V gene's germline CDR1 is MDHEN and CDR2 SYDVKM. The CDR3 runs to 14 residues. Trimming removed 2 bases from V and 1 base from J, with 8 bases in between. CDR3 region: CASSLVTGNTEAFF. The CDR3 DNA reads TGTGCCAGCAGTTTAGTCACAGGGAACACTGAAGCTTTCTTT.

CDR3 sequence: CSASSLKLDRTYEQYF. The DNA for the CDR3 is TGCAGTGCTAGTTCACTCAAACTAGATAGGACCTACGAGCAGTACTTC. The gene calls are TRBV20-1 and TRBJ2-7, with a tentative D call TRBD2 (5 bases). From germline, CDR1 is DFQATT and CDR2 SNEGSKA (reference sequence). Trimming took off 3 bases at V and 2 bases at J, with 20 bases between the two ends. This CDR3 comprises 16 residues.

This clone was seen only a few times. The rearrangement uses TRBV5-6 and TRBJ2-7, with 9 nucleotides matching TRBD2. Germline trimming cut 4 bases from V and 5 bases from J; bases unmatched to any gene: 13. The CDR3 covers 16 residues. Germline V lookup: CDR1 SGHDT, CDR2 YYEEEE. CDR3 in amino acids: CASSLEWVSGSNEQYF. In DNA form, the CDR3 reads TGTGCCAGCAGCCTGGAATGGGTTAGCGGGAGCAACGAGCAGTACTTC.

This clone appeared once. V and J are TRBV7-9 and TRBJ1-4; 7 bases fit TRBD1. V dropped 2 bases and J dropped 6; count of bases not matched to a gene: 3. CDR3 length: 14 amino acids. Germline V gene lookup returns CDR1 SEHNR and CDR2 FQNEAQ (reference sequence). The CDR3 nucleotides read TGTGCCAGCAGCTTATTCACAGGGGATGAAAAACTGTTTTTT. It translates to CASSLFTGDEKLFF. Combining the CDR3 with reference TRBV7-9 and TRBJ1-4 gives the whole variable domain DTGVSQNPRHKITKRGQNVTFRCDPISEHNRLYWYRQTLGQGPEFLTYFQNEAQLEKSRLLSDRFSAERPKGSFSTLEIQRTEQGDSAMYLCASSLFTGDEKLFFGSGTQLSVL.

This chain connects TRBV7-2 to TRBJ2-6, with D unclear. CDR3 length: 15 residues. Between the trimmed V and J ends, which lost 3 bases and 1 base, there was a span of 7 bases. Germline CDR1 reads SGHTA; CDR2 reads FQGNSA. This CDR3 is CASSFESSGANVLTF. DNA for the CDR3: TGTGCCAGCAGCTTTGAGTCTTCTGGGGCCAACGTCCTGACTTTC.

This rearrangement joins TRBV6-5 to TRBJ1-2, with D perhaps matching TRBD1 (6 bases). The germline V and J ends were trimmed by 6 bases and 6 bases, with 11 bases remaining between them. This CDR3 has 12 amino acids. Germline V lookup: CDR1 MNHEY, CDR2 SVGAGI. This chain's CDR3 is CASRRYRDGYTF. The CDR3 DNA is TGTGCCAGCAGACGCTACAGGGATGGCTACACCTTC.

DNA of the CDR3: TGTGCCAGTAGTATACGGCCGGGTAACCCGAACACTGAAGCTTTCTTT. It specifies CASSIRPGNPNTEAFF. The gene calls are TRBV19 and TRBJ1-1; D is ambiguous. V lost 2 bases to trimming and J lost 1 base, with 14 bases between them. The germline V gene has CDR1 LNHDA and CDR2 SQIVND (reference sequence). There are 16 residues in the CDR3.

The chain links TRBV11-2 to TRBJ2-7; 8 bases line up with TRBD1. CDR3 length: 15 amino acids. V dropped 5 bases and J dropped 5; count of bases not matched to a gene: 11. The germline CDR1 and CDR2 sequences are SGHAT and FQNNGV. The CDR3 sequence is CASSPGQGAIDEQYF. The CDR3 DNA reads TGTGCCAGCAGCCCGGGGCAGGGGGCTATCGACGAGCAGTACTTC. Drawing the rest from reference TRBV11-2 and TRBJ2-7, the complete variable domain is EAGVAQSPRYKIIEKRQSVAFWCNPISGHATLYWYQQILGQGPKLLIQFQNNGVVDDSQLPKDRFSAERLKGVDSTLKIQPAKLEDSAVYLCASSPGQGAIDEQYFGPGTRLTVT.

The CDR3, as DNA: TGTGCCAGCAGTTTAGTGGGACAGCTGTACGAGCAGTACTTC. The encoded protein is CASSLVGQLYEQYF. V gene TRBV28 combines with J gene TRBJ2-7, with 7 positions matching TRBD1. This CDR3 comprises 14 residues. The germline gives CDR1 MDHEN, CDR2 SYDVKM. V was pared by 2 bases and J by 4 bases, with 5 bases of the junction left unmatched.

This sequence joins TRBV6-5 and TRBJ2-7, with a possible D match to TRBD1 (5 bases). Germline V lookup: CDR1 MNHEY, CDR2 SVGAGI. The CDR3 has 14 residues. Trimming left V 5 bases short and J 6 bases short, with 17 bases between. As DNA, the CDR3 is TGTGCCAGCAGTCAACAAACTGGGGCAGGCGAGCAGTACTTC. The encoded protein is CASSQQTGAGEQYF.

The chain uses TRBV27 and TRBJ1-2; D might be TRBD1 (6 bases). CDR3 length: 16 amino acids. Per germline, CDR1 MNHEY and CDR2 SMNVEV (reference sequence). The V end lost 2 bases, the J end lost 5 bases, and 18 bases lay between the germline ends. In DNA, the CDR3 is TGTGCCAGCAGTTTAAGGGGTGACAGGAGACCTTATGGCTACACCTTC. Amino acids: CASSLRGDRRPYGYTF.

Ten or more counts support this clone. This chain connects TRBV6-6 to TRBJ2-7, with D possibly being TRBD2 (5 bases). Germline V gives CDR1 MNHNY, CDR2 SVGAGI (reference sequence). The CDR3 is made up of 14 amino acids. With 5 bases removed from V and 2 bases from J, the gap between germline ends came to 13 bases. CDR3 residues: CASSKTPGTYEQYF. As DNA, the CDR3 is TGTGCCAGCAGTAAGACGCCGGGGACCTACGAGCAGTACTTC.

CDR3 region: CASSITYSGSLANTIYF. The CDR3 DNA reads as TGTGCCAGTAGTATTACTTACAGCGGCTCTCTGGCAAACACCATATATTTT. V usage is TRBV19 and J usage is TRBJ1-3; D gene unclear. V lost 3 bases, J lost 6 bases, and 21 bases lay in between. The CDR3 is 17 amino acids. Germline CDR1 is LNHDA and CDR2 is SQIVND (reference sequence).

This rearrangement joins TRBV19 to TRBJ1-5, with D unclear. The length of the CDR3 is 17 residues. In germline, CDR1 is LNHDA, CDR2 SQIVND (reference sequence). Trimming cost V 4 bases and J 0 bases, with 16 bases left between them. The CDR3 nucleotides read TGTGCCAGTAGTAGGCCCTGGACTGATTATAGCAATCAGCCCCAGCATTTT. The encoded protein is CASSRPWTDYSNQPQHF.

V usage is TRBV4-3 and J usage is TRBJ2-5; 10 nucleotides agree with TRBD2. CDR3 length: 15 amino acids. With V trimmed by 4 bases and J by 1 base, 3 bases remained unmatched. CDR1 and CDR2 from the germline V gene are LGHNA and YSLEER. CDR3 sequence reads: CASSPGTSVQETQYF. The CDR3, as DNA: TGCGCCAGCAGCCCAGGGACTAGCGTCCAAGAGACCCAGTACTTC.

The chain couples TRBV5-1 to TRBJ1-1; D is ambiguous. Germline CDR1 SGHRS, CDR2 YFSETQ. This CDR3 has 15 residues. Trimming cost V 0 bases and J 4 bases, with 13 bases left between them. CDR3 protein: CASSLDWGGSTEAFF. DNA of the CDR3: TGCGCCAGCAGCTTGGATTGGGGTGGGAGCACTGAAGCTTTCTTT.

This clone appeared once. The rearrangement joins TRBV27 to TRBJ1-1, with TRBD1 as a possible D gene (5 bases). V gave up 5 bases and J gave up 1 base, with 23 bases separating them. This CDR3 region has 18 residues. Germline lookup yields CDR1 MNHEY and CDR2 SMNVEV (reference sequence). The CDR3 sequence: CASSPSLRVAGENTEAFF. The CDR3 nucleotides read TGTGCCAGCAGTCCATCCCTCAGGGTGGCCGGAGAGAACACTGAAGCTTTCTTT.

V usage is TRBV2 and J usage is TRBJ2-7; D may be TRBD2 (6 bases). The germline V gene encodes CDR1 SNHLY and CDR2 FYNNEI. Trimming shortened V by 8 bases and J by 0 bases, and 11 bases separated the two germline ends. The CDR3 spans 13 residues. The chain's CDR3 is CASLPEGSYEQYF. The DNA for the CDR3 is TGTGCCAGCCTCCCGGAGGGCTCCTACGAGCAGTACTTC.

The rearrangement joins TRBV19 to TRBJ2-5; D possibly corresponds to TRBD1 (6 bases). The CDR3 is made up of 15 amino acids. Germline V lookup: CDR1 LNHDA, CDR2 SQIVND (reference sequence). Trimming left V 0 bases short and J 5 bases short, with 13 bases between. The CDR3 DNA follows: TGTGCCAGTAGTATAGATCGGGACATAGGGGAGACCCAGTACTTC. Translated, it gives CASSIDRDIGETQYF.

The chain joins TRBV4-3 to TRBJ2-7, with 7 bases matching TRBD2. The CDR3 is 17 amino acids. The J segment lost 2 bases and the V segment lost 0 bases, leaving 10 bases of the junction unmatched. Germline-derived CDR1 and CDR2 are LGHNA and YSLEER. The CDR3 protein is CASSQDQGAGTAYEQYF. The CDR3 region has the DNA TGCGCCAGCAGCCAAGATCAGGGAGCGGGAACAGCCTACGAGCAGTACTTC.

The rearrangement uses TRBV12-3 or TRBV12-4 and TRBJ1-2; D not resolved. V was trimmed by 0 bases and J by 8 bases, leaving 10 bases between them. The CDR3 is 13 amino acids. The chain's CDR3 is CASSLAPGNGYTF. For the CDR3, the DNA is TGTGCCAGCAGTTTAGCGCCCGGGAACGGCTACACCTTC.